By sample fraction, the clone carrying this TCR beta chain is medium-sized. The data originate from a study of blood T cell repertoires in COVID-19. Looking at the study overall: Samples representing acute and convalescent COVID-19 were sourced from the United States, Italy and Spain. PBMCs, B-cell-depleted T cells, or T cells were the source of the cDNA or gDNA that made up the material.

Sequenced by immunoSEQ multiplex PCR; TCRdb stores in-frame clones only, minus some. The table shows about 18,000 clones, with roughly nine tenths occurring only once. Trimming removed 0 bases from V and 7 bases from J; junction bases left unmatched: 6. This CDR3 is 15 amino acids long. Germline CDR1 and CDR2: SGDLS and YYNGEE. V is TRBV9 and J is TRBJ2-2; the match to TRBD2 covers 7 bases. The sequence came from a human donor in a cohort sampled during active COVID-19. Sample: peripheral blood. The CDR3 DNA is TGTGCCAGCAGCGTAGACGGGGGGACCGGCGGGGAGCTGTTTTTT. Protein: CASSVDGGTGGELFF.